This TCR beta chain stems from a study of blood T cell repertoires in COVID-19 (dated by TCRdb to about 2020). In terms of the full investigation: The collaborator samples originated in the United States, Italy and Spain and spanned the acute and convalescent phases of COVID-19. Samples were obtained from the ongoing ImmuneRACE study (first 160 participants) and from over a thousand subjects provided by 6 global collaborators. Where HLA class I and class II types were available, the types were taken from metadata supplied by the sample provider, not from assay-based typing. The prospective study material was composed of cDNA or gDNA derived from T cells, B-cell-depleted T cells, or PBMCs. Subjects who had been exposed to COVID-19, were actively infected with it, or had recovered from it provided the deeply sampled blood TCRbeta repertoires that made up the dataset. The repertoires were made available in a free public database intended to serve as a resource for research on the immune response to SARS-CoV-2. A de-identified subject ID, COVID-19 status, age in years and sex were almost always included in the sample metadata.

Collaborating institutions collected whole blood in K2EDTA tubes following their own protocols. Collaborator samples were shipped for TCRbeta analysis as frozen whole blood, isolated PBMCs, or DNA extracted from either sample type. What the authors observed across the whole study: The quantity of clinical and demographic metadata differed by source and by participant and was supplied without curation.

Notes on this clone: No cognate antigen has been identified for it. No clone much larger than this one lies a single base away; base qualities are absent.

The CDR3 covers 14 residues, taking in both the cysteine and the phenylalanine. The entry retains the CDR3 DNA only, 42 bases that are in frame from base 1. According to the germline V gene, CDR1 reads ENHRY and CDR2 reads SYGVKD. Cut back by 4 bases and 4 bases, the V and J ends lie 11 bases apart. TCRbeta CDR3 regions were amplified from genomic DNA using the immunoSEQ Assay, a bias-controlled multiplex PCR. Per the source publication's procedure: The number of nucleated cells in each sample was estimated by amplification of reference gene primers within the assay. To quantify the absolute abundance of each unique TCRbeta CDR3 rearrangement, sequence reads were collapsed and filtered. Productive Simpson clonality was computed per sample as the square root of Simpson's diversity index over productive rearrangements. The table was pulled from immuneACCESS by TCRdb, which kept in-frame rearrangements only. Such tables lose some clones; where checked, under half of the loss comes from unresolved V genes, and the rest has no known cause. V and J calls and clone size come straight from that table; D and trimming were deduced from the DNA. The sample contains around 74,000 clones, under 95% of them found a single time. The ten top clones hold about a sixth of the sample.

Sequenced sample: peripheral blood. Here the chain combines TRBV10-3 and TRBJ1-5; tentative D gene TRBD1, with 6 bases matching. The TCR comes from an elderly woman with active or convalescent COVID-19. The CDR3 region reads CAISVAGDNQPQHF. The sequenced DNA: TGTGCCATCAGTGTGGCAGGGGATAATCAGCCCCAGCATTTT.